The 13 T cell receptor beta chains below all came from one sample that was sequenced in a study of Ad26.COV2.S vaccination and SARS-CoV-2 variants. TCRdb's table, derived via immunoSEQ multiplex PCR, lists solely in-frame clones and lacks some. The data hold 85,000 to 120,000 clones, with around 80% observed a single time. The sample here was peripheral blood, taken after recovery from COVID-19. All receptors come from a human donor who had recovered from COVID-19.

The V and J genes are TRBV6-5 and TRBJ1-2, with no clear D. The CDR3 loop spans 13 amino acids. Germline V lookup: CDR1 MNHEY, CDR2 SVGAGI. Trimming took 4 bases from V and 4 from J, leaving 10 bases between them. CDR3 bases: TGTGCCAGCAGTTTAGTTTGGAGCTATGGCTACACCTTC. Amino acids: CASSLVWSYGYTF.

The chain joins TRBV3-1 (or the pseudogene TRBV3-2) to TRBJ2-1; possibly TRBD1 for D (5 bases). Germline V gene sequence: CDR1 LGHDT, CDR2 YNNKEL (reference sequence). With 4 bases removed from V and 10 bases from J, the gap between germline ends came to 14 bases. The length of the CDR3 is 13 residues. Written as DNA, the CDR3 is TGTGCCAGCAGCCTTGCAGGGAACCGAGAGCAGTTCTTC. Amino acids: CASSLAGNREQFF.

The chain uses TRBV2 and TRBJ2-5; D might be TRBD2 (5 bases). The CDR3 consists of 13 residues. Trimming removed 7 bases at V and 2 bases at J, with 11 bases between. The V gene's germline CDR1 is SNHLY and CDR2 FYNNEI. In DNA, the CDR3 is TGTGCCAGCAATCTTCGGGAACAAGAGACCCAGTACTTC. Protein product: CASNLREQETQYF.

This rearrangement joins TRBV10-3 to TRBJ2-3, with D possibly being TRBD1 (6 bases). The CDR3 extends over 17 amino acids. Germline-derived CDR1 and CDR2 are ENHRY and SYGVKD. The germline V and J ends were trimmed by 5 bases and 4 bases, with 22 bases remaining between them. CDR3: CAISTLDSFRVADTQYF. CDR3 bases: TGTGCCATCAGTACCTTGGACAGTTTTCGAGTAGCAGATACGCAGTATTTT.

The rearrangement links TRBV6-5 to TRBJ2-7; possibly TRBD2 for D (7 bases). Trimming left V 8 bases short and J 4 bases short, with 18 bases between. CDR1 is MNHEY, CDR2 SVGAGI, per germline. The CDR3 loop spans 14 amino acids. The CDR3 DNA reads as TGTGCCAGCGGAGTTGGGGGGGCCGGGTACGAGCAGTACTTC. This encodes CASGVGGAGYEQYF.

This rearrangement joins TRBV7-3 to TRBJ2-2; D is unclear. This CDR3 spans 15 amino acids. V lost 5 bases and J lost 1, with 11 bases in between. Per germline, CDR1 SGHTA and CDR2 FQGTGA. CDR3: CASSPLTGNTGELFF. The CDR3 nucleotides are TGTGCCAGCAGCCCCCTTACCGGGAACACCGGGGAGCTGTTTTTT.

V usage is TRBV6-5 and J usage is TRBJ2-3; no clear D gene. The CDR3 runs to 15 residues. Trimming pared 0 bases from V and 2 bases from J, leaving 9 bases between. The V gene's germline CDR1 is MNHEY and CDR2 SVGAGI. Here the CDR3 reads CASSYSSRFTDTQYF. CDR3 DNA: TGTGCCAGCAGTTACTCCTCCCGATTCACAGATACGCAGTATTTT.

This chain joins TRBV29-1 and TRBJ1-2; D gene unclear. The CDR3 consists of 17 residues. Germline assignment: CDR1 SQVTM and CDR2 ANQGSEA. V lost 4 bases, J lost 2 bases, and 23 bases lay in between. CDR3 sequence reads: CSVVPVVSTDSNYGYTF. The CDR3 DNA sequence: TGCAGCGTTGTTCCCGTCGTGTCGACCGATTCCAACTATGGCTACACCTTC. Based on the CDR3 plus reference TRBV29-1 and TRBJ1-2, the full variable domain is SAVISQKPSRDICQRGTSLTIQCQVDSQVTMMFWYRQQPGQSLTLIATANQGSEATYESGFVIDKFPISRPNLTFSTLTVSNMSPEDSSIYLCSVVPVVSTDSNYGYTFGSGTRLTVV.

The chain carries TRBV12-3 or TRBV12-4 and TRBJ1-2, with 8 bases lining up with TRBD1. Losses at the gene ends were 6 bases for V and 3 bases for J; bases not matched to a gene: 3. The CDR3 covers 13 residues. The CDR3 sequence is CASSSTGDYGYTF. The CDR3 region has the DNA TGTGCCAGCAGCTCGACAGGGGACTATGGCTACACCTTC.

The J gene is TRBJ2-3, the V gene TRBV30; 7 bases map to TRBD2. This CDR3 is 13 amino acids long. CDR1 is GTSNPN and CDR2 is SVGIG in the germline V gene (reference sequence). J was trimmed by 10 bases and V by 1 base; bases with no gene match: 8. Written as DNA, the CDR3 is TGTGCCTGGAGTGGGGAAGCGGGGCGGGCGCAGTATTTT. Protein: CAWSGEAGRAQYF.

This clone was seen once. This chain joins TRBV7-9 and TRBJ1-1; perhaps TRBD1 as D (5 bases). The CDR3 covers 16 residues. The V end was cut by 2 bases, the J end by 2 bases, with 15 bases between. Germline values: CDR1 SEHNR, CDR2 FQNEAQ (reference sequence). For the CDR3, the DNA is TGTGCCAGCAGCTTATGGGGTACAGGTCTAAACACTGAAGCTTTCTTT. Encoded protein: CASSLWGTGLNTEAFF. The full variable domain, in which reference TRBV7-9 and TRBJ1-1 provide the parts outside the CDR3, is DTGVSQNPRHKITKRGQNVTFRCDPISEHNRLYWYRQTLGQGPEFLTYFQNEAQLEKSRLLSDRFSAERPKGSFSTLEIQRTEQGDSAMYLCASSLWGTGLNTEAFFGQGTRLTVV.

J is TRBJ1-4 and V is TRBV6-5, with TRBD1 matching 8 bases. Germline V CDR1 and CDR2: MNHEY, SVGAGI. The CDR3 is made up of 15 amino acids. J lost 8 bases, V lost 6 bases, and 11 bases had no gene match. The DNA of the CDR3 is TGTGCCAGCAGCGGACAGGGTGGGTCGGGAGAAAAACTGTTTTTT. Amino acids: CASSGQGGSGEKLFF.

The chain uses TRBV10-3 and TRBJ1-1; TRBD1 aligns across 7 bases. Per germline, CDR1 ENHRY and CDR2 SYGVKD. This CDR3 region has 15 residues. J was trimmed by 5 bases and V by 2 bases; bases with no gene match: 8. CDR3 in amino acids: CAISEVGNRGTEAFF. The CDR3 DNA sequence: TGTGCCATCAGTGAGGTGGGAAACAGGGGAACTGAAGCTTTCTTT.